The 29 T cell receptor beta chains below come from one sample, sequenced in a study of blood T cells in healthy people across ages. The authors ran a second PCR of roughly 6 to 12 cycles using a sample-barcoded 5' primer and a J-beta primer mix. TCRdb passed the 5' RACE reads through MiXCR, listing each CDR3 protein once. The data hold roughly 680,000 distinct CDR3 sequences, with about 21% observed a single time. Sequencing was performed on blood. The receptor source for this set is a man in his 70s in good health.

The J gene is TRBJ1-1, the V gene TRBV15, with 7 bases fitting TRBD1. The CDR3 sequence is 17 residues long. CDR1 is LNHNV, CDR2 YYDKDF, per germline (reference sequence). Trimming took 4 bases from V and 0 from J; bases not matched to a gene: 11. The CDR3 region is CATSINWDSAMNTEAFF. The CDR3 DNA reads TGTGCCACCAGCATAAACTGGGACAGCGCCATGAACACTGAAGCTTTCTTT. Supplemented by reference TRBV15 and TRBJ1-1, the full variable domain reads DAMVIQNPRYQVTQFGKPVTLSCSQTLNHNVMYWYQQKSSQAPKLLFHYYDKDFNNEADTPDNFQSRRPNTSFCFLDIRSPGLGDTAMYLCATSINWDSAMNTEAFFGQGTRLTVV.

This clonotype was seen a handful of times. It may be a read error: a sequence one base away is much more abundant. The V call is TRBV21-1, the J call TRBJ2-7; TRBD1 was called by the table and not checked on the DNA. TRBV21-1 is deemed a pseudogene. The length of the CDR3 is 13 residues. The CDR3 is CASSKAGGCEQYF. In nucleotides, the CDR3 is TGTGCCAGCAGCAAAGCGGGGGGTTGCGAGCAGTACTTC.

This clonotype was counted at least ten times. The chain couples TRBV9 to TRBJ2-7; 15 bases fit TRBD2. The CDR3 has 17 residues. Germline lookup yields CDR1 SGDLS and CDR2 YYNGEE. V lost 2 bases to trimming and J lost 0 bases; unmatched junction nucleotides: 3. CDR3 in amino acids: CASSVGTSGRSSYEQYF. The DNA of the CDR3 is TGTGCCAGCAGCGTTGGGACTAGCGGGAGGAGCTCCTACGAGCAGTACTTC.

The rearrangement joins TRBV29-1 to TRBJ2-7, with D maybe TRBD1 (5 bases). V was pared by 3 bases and J by 6 bases, with 12 bases between. The CDR3 is made up of 12 amino acids. CDR1 and CDR2 from the germline V gene are SQVTM and ANQGSEA. The CDR3 DNA follows: TGCAGCGTTGACGGTCCAGGGATCGAGCAGTACTTC. Protein: CSVDGPGIEQYF.

This clonotype was observed a few times. J is TRBJ2-4 and V is TRBV11-1; TRBD1 matches 8 bases. The CDR3 covers 14 residues. Looked up from germline, CDR1 is SGHAT and CDR2 is FQDESV (reference sequence). J gave up 6 bases and V 3 bases, and 4 bases lay outside the gene matches. CDR3 residues: CASSFGTGGNIQYF. In DNA form, the CDR3 reads TGTGCCAGCAGCTTTGGGACAGGTGGAAACATTCAGTACTTC.

The chain links TRBV18 to TRBJ2-7; D remains unclear. Germline CDR1 is KGHSH and CDR2 is LQKENI. V lost 1 base, J lost 4 bases, and 17 bases lay in between. The CDR3 totals 16 residues. CDR3 bases: TGTGCCAGCTCACCACGGGTGCCTGGACCACCATACGAGCAGTACTTC. Its protein is CASSPRVPGPPYEQYF.

The chain employs TRBV29-1 and TRBJ2-5; the D call may be TRBD1 or TRBD2 (7 bases each). The germline gives CDR1 SQVTM, CDR2 ANQGSEA. V was trimmed by 6 bases and J by 11 bases, leaving 13 bases between them. The CDR3 is 10 amino acids. The DNA for the CDR3 is TGCAGCGTCTACCAGGGGGGGCAGTACTTC. Protein: CSVYQGGQYF. The complete variable domain, with remaining parts taken from reference TRBV29-1 and TRBJ2-5, reads SAVISQKPSRDICQRGTSLTIQCQVDSQVTMMFWYRQQPGQSLTLIATANQGSEATYESGFVIDKFPISRPNLTFSTLTVSNMSPEDSSIYLCSVYQGGQYFGPGTRLLVL.

Only a few counts were recorded for this clonotype. The rearrangement joins TRBV2 to TRBJ2-2; possible D gene TRBD2, 5 bases. V lost 5 bases, J lost 4 bases, and 17 bases lay in between. The CDR3 totals 16 residues. CDR1 is SNHLY and CDR2 is FYNNEI in the germline V gene. DNA for the CDR3: TGTGCCAGCAGTAGCCCTGGGCTAGCCGTCACCGGGGAGCTGTTTTTT. Residues: CASSSPGLAVTGELFF. The entire variable domain, with the rest obtained from reference TRBV2 and TRBJ2-2, is as follows: EPEVTQTPSHQVTQMGQEVILRCVPISNHLYFYWYRQILGQKVEFLVSFYNNEISEKSEIFDDQFSVERPDGSNFTLKIRSTKLEDSAMYFCASSSPGLAVTGELFFGEGSRLTVL.

This clonotype showed up many times. The chain uses TRBV11-2 and TRBJ2-5; 16 bases fit TRBD2. J lost 5 bases, V lost 5 bases, and 5 bases had no gene match. The germline V gene has CDR1 SGHAT and CDR2 FQNNGV. CDR3 size: 16 residues. In DNA form, the CDR3 reads TGTGCCAGCAGCCACGGGACTAGCGGGAGGGATGAGACCCAGTACTTC. It is translated as CASSHGTSGRDETQYF. The full variable domain, rest sourced from reference TRBV11-2 and TRBJ2-5, is EAGVAQSPRYKIIEKRQSVAFWCNPISGHATLYWYQQILGQGPKLLIQFQNNGVVDDSQLPKDRFSAERLKGVDSTLKIQPAKLEDSAVYLCASSHGTSGRDETQYFGPGTRLLVL.

This clonotype has just a few counts. The chain is built from TRBV6-5 and TRBJ1-6, with D perhaps TRBD1 (6 bases). Germline values: CDR1 MNHEY, CDR2 SVGAGI. The CDR3 runs 17 residues. Trimming left V 2 bases short and J 7 bases short, with 18 bases between. DNA for the CDR3: TGTGCCAGCAGTTACGCACCAACGGGACAAGGAAATTCACCCCTCCACTTT. It codes for CASSYAPTGQGNSPLHF.

The rearrangement links TRBV5-1 to TRBJ1-1; D gene uncertain. V gave up 0 bases and J gave up 1 base, with 10 bases separating them. Germline V gives CDR1 SGHRS, CDR2 YFSETQ. The CDR3 consists of 15 residues. For the CDR3, the DNA is TGCGCCAGCAGCTTGGAGGGCTTTACGAACACTGAAGCTTTCTTT. Translating it yields CASSLEGFTNTEAFF.

A few counts support this clonotype. The rearrangement joins TRBV20-1 to TRBJ2-5; 9 bases map to TRBD1. The CDR3 totals 13 residues. Trimming at V came to 2 bases and at J to 5 bases, leaving 3 bases not matched to a gene. Germline V gene lookup returns CDR1 DFQATT and CDR2 SNEGSKA (reference sequence). DNA of the CDR3: TGCAGTGCTAGAACCGGGACAGGGGAGACCCAGTACTTC. As protein: CSARTGTGETQYF.

This clonotype has at least ten counts. The chain recombines TRBV10-3 with TRBJ1-6; D gene ambiguous. With 3 bases removed from V and 8 bases from J, the gap between germline ends came to 5 bases. Germline-derived CDR1 and CDR2 are ENHRY and SYGVKD. This CDR3 is 12 amino acids long. The CDR3 nucleotides are TGTGCCATCAGTGATGGATATTCACCCCTCCACTTT. Its translation: CAISDGYSPLHF.

The rearrangement uses TRBV7-3 and TRBJ2-7; D is uncertain. This CDR3 has 13 amino acids. The ends were cut back, 0 bases at V and 7 bases at J, with 10 bases in the middle. Germline loops: CDR1 SGHTA, CDR2 FQGTGA. This CDR3 is CASSLTVGREQYF. CDR3 bases: TGTGCCAGCAGCTTAACTGTGGGCCGGGAGCAGTACTTC.

Only a few counts were recorded for this clonotype. A much larger clone is a single base away; this may be a read error. The chain is built from TRBV11-1 and TRBJ2-4, with D hard to call. V lost 1 base and J lost 0, with 19 bases in between. The V gene's germline CDR1 is SGHAT and CDR2 FQDESV (reference sequence). The CDR3 has 19 residues. As DNA, the CDR3 is TGTGCCAGCAGCTTAGGTCGGAACGAGCTTCCTCTAGCCAAAAACATTCAGTACTTC. This encodes CASSLGRNELPLAKNIQYF.

This clonotype was seen a handful of times. CDR3 region: CSARGIAGEQYF. The CDR3 nucleotides are TGCAGTGCTAGAGGCATAGCTGGCGAGCAGTACTTC. The chain links TRBV20-1 to TRBJ2-7; the D is unclear. This CDR3 has 12 residues. Germline V gene sequence: CDR1 DFQATT, CDR2 SNEGSKA (reference sequence). V was shortened by 1 base and J by 6 bases, with 10 bases between the two germline ends.

The chain couples TRBV3-1 to TRBJ2-7, with 11 bases lining up with TRBD1. CDR1 is LGHDT and CDR2 is YNNKEL in the germline V gene (reference sequence). The CDR3 spans 15 residues. Trimming cost V 1 base and J 3 bases; bases outside gene matches: 2. The CDR3 region is CASSQGTGGVYEQYF. In nucleotides, the CDR3 is TGTGCCAGCAGCCAAGGGACAGGGGGCGTCTACGAGCAGTACTTC.

This clonotype has more than one count but fewer than ten. The rearrangement joins TRBV7-2 to TRBJ2-3; 7 positions match TRBD1. In germline, CDR1 is SGHTA, CDR2 FQGNSA. This CDR3 contains 14 residues. V lost 5 bases, J lost 6 bases, and 8 bases stayed unmatched. CDR3 amino acids: CASSLDRTMDTQYF. The CDR3 region has the DNA TGTGCCAGCAGCCTGGACAGGACCATGGATACGCAGTATTTT.

This clonotype has a handful of counts. V is TRBV5-1 and J is TRBJ2-2; 7 positions agree with TRBD1. CDR1 is SGHRS, CDR2 YFSETQ, per germline. With V trimmed by 4 bases and J by 3 bases, 6 bases remained unmatched. The CDR3 totals 15 residues. This CDR3 reads CASSIRGLDTGELFF. The CDR3 DNA sequence: TGCGCCAGCAGCATTAGGGGGCTGGACACCGGGGAGCTGTTTTTT.

The chain couples TRBV28 to TRBJ2-1; 9 positions match TRBD2. The trim removed 4 bases at V and 4 bases at J, leaving 14 bases unmatched. Germline V CDR1 and CDR2: MDHEN, SYDVKM. The CDR3 is 18 residues long. The CDR3 loop is CASSSLAGDRGGYNEQFF. The CDR3 coding sequence is TGTGCCAGCAGTTCATTAGCGGGAGATAGGGGGGGGTACAATGAGCAGTTCTTC.

Only a few counts were recorded for this clonotype. The chain is built from TRBV6-4 and TRBJ2-7; D is uncertain. CDR1 is MRHNA, CDR2 SNTAGT, per germline. This CDR3 is 14 amino acids long. V lost 3 bases to trimming and J lost 1 base, with 10 bases between them. CDR3 sequence (DNA): TGTGCCAGCAGTGAGTCCGGACCATCCTACGAGCAGTACTTC. Translated: CASSESGPSYEQYF.

This clonotype was counted between two and nine times. V and J are TRBV7-2 and TRBJ1-2; D remains ambiguous. CDR1 is SGHTA, CDR2 FQGNSA, per germline. The CDR3 sequence is 13 residues long. Trimming took 5 bases from V and 10 from J, leaving 17 bases between them. CDR3 region: CASSGRRVGFYTF. The CDR3 DNA follows: TGTGCCAGCAGCGGCCGGCGGGTAGGGTTCTACACCTTC. The entire variable domain, with the rest obtained from reference TRBV7-2 and TRBJ1-2, is as follows: GAGVSQSPSNKVTEKGKDVELRCDPISGHTALYWYRQSLGQGLEFLIYFQGNSAPDKSGLPSDRFSAERTGGSVSTLTIQRTQQEDSAVYLCASSGRRVGFYTFGSGTRLTVV.

In this sample, this clonotype turned up many times. This rearrangement joins TRBV7-9 to TRBJ1-2; TRBD1 is a possible D gene (5 bases). Deletions cut 2 bases from V and 7 bases from J, with 14 bases between. The germline gives CDR1 SEHNR, CDR2 FQNEAQ (reference sequence). This CDR3 contains 14 residues. The CDR3 reads CASSLRGELSGYTF. Here the CDR3 DNA reads TGTGCCAGCAGCTTAAGGGGCGAGTTGAGTGGCTACACCTTC.

This chain connects TRBV4-3 to TRBJ2-7; D is unclear. Germline V gives CDR1 LGHNA, CDR2 YSLEER. V lost 0 bases to trimming and J lost 2 bases, with 8 bases between them. The CDR3 contains 14 residues. The CDR3 region has the DNA TGCGCCAGCAGCCAAGATAAGGCTGCCTACGAGCAGTACTTC. It yields the protein CASSQDKAAYEQYF.

The chain combines TRBV20-1 with TRBJ2-1; TRBD2 matches at 10 bases. Trimming at V came to 3 bases and at J to 5 bases, leaving 4 bases not matched to a gene. In germline, CDR1 is DFQATT, CDR2 SNEGSKA (reference sequence). The length of the CDR3 is 14 residues. This CDR3 is CSASGGLANNEQFF. CDR3 bases: TGCAGTGCTAGTGGGGGACTAGCGAACAATGAGCAGTTCTTC.

This clonotype was seen more than once but under ten times. V and J are TRBV4-1 and TRBJ2-5; 7 bases map to TRBD2. CDR3 length equals 16 residues. Germline assignment: CDR1 MGHRA and CDR2 YSYEKL. Losses at the gene ends were 0 bases for V and 4 bases for J; bases not matched to a gene: 8. This chain's CDR3 is CASSQDSRGRVETQYF. The CDR3 DNA sequence: TGCGCCAGCAGCCAAGATAGCCGTGGGAGGGTAGAGACCCAGTACTTC.

The genes are TRBV5-1 and TRBJ2-3, with a tentative D call TRBD2 (5 bases). There are 14 residues in the CDR3. The V gene lost 6 bases and the J gene lost 6 bases, with 17 bases spanning the gap. Germline lookup yields CDR1 SGHRS and CDR2 YFSETQ. CDR3 loop: CASNPSREYDTQYF. In DNA form, the CDR3 reads TGCGCCAGCAATCCTAGCCGAGAGTACGATACGCAGTATTTT.

This clonotype has a handful of counts. CDR3 residues: CSAPLSRGTEAFF. In DNA, the CDR3 is TGCAGTGCTCCCCTCTCCCGGGGAACTGAAGCTTTCTTT. The gene calls are TRBV20-1 and TRBJ1-1; D gene ambiguous. Per germline, CDR1 DFQATT and CDR2 SNEGSKA (reference sequence). V lost 5 bases, J lost 5 bases, and 15 bases lay in between. The CDR3 runs to 13 residues.

This clonotype was counted a few times. The gene calls are TRBV5-1 and TRBJ2-5; 7 bases match TRBD1. Germline trimming cut 4 bases from V and 4 bases from J; bases unmatched to any gene: 4. This CDR3 is built from 13 residues. Germline V gives CDR1 SGHRS, CDR2 YFSETQ. The CDR3 protein is CASSPDRIETQYF. The DNA for the CDR3 is TGCGCCAGCAGCCCGGACAGGATAGAGACCCAGTACTTC. Full variable domain (outside the CDR3, taken from reference TRBV5-1 and TRBJ2-5): KAGVTQTPRYLIKTRGQQVTLSCSPISGHRSVSWYQQTPGQGLQFLFEYFSETQRNKGNFPGRFSGRQFSNSRSEMNVSTLELGDSALYLCASSPDRIETQYFGPGTRLLVL.